Listed below are T cell receptor beta chains from one sample, sequenced in a study of control samples from healthy donors and cancer patients. Data came from immunoSEQ multiplex PCR; TCRdb stores just in-frame clones and leaves some out. The top ten hold 0.68% of the sample, which has approximately 170,000 clones, around 90% seen once. Sequenced sample: blood. The receptors originated from a woman in her 30s in good health. The CDR3 runs from the conserved cysteine through the conserved F or W. Fields, in order: J gene, clone size, V gene, D gene, CDR3 DNA, CDR3 protein. The D gene is left open where the match is weak. Expanded clones are given a class, and other clones once, few, many or no size at all.

j_call: TRBJ2-5; clone_size: NA; v_call: TRBV11-2; d_call: NA; cdr3_nt: TGTGCCAGCAGTGGTGGGTACGGGACGACGGAGACCCAGTACTTC; cdr3_aa: CASSGGYGTTETQYF
j_call: TRBJ2-7; clone_size: NA; v_call: TRBV7-8; d_call: TRBD1; cdr3_nt: TGTGCCAGCAGCACAGGGGGTTTCTCCTACGAGCAGTACTTC; cdr3_aa: CASSTGGFSYEQYF
j_call: TRBJ2-7; clone_size: NA; v_call: TRBV11-2; d_call: NA; cdr3_nt: TGTGCCAGCAGCTCATCCGGGAGCATCTACGAGCAGTACTTC; cdr3_aa: CASSSSGSIYEQYF
j_call: TRBJ2-2; clone_size: NA; v_call: TRBV4-2; d_call: NA; cdr3_nt: TGTGCCAGCAGCCAAGTTGAGGCGGGGACCGGGGAGCTGTTTTTT; cdr3_aa: CASSQVEAGTGELFF
j_call: TRBJ2-3; clone_size: NA; v_call: TRBV28; d_call: TRBD2; cdr3_nt: TGTGCCAGCAGTTTCCCCAGCGGGAGGGGGAGTGGAACGCAGTATTTT; cdr3_aa: CASSFPSGRGSGTQYF
j_call: TRBJ1-3; clone_size: NA; v_call: TRBV21-1; d_call: NA; cdr3_nt: TGTGCCAGCAGCAAAGGCGAGAAGCGACAGGGTGGAAACACCATATATTTT; cdr3_aa: CASSKGEKRQGGNTIYF
j_call: TRBJ1-6; clone_size: NA; v_call: TRBV7-9; d_call: NA; cdr3_nt: TGTGCCAGCAGCTTAGGACGGCTTAATTCACCCCTCCACTTT; cdr3_aa: CASSLGRLNSPLHF
j_call: TRBJ2-7; clone_size: NA; v_call: TRBV27; d_call: NA; cdr3_nt: TGTGCCAGCAGTTTATCCGTGTTCCGCGAGCAGTACTTC; cdr3_aa: CASSLSVFREQYF
j_call: TRBJ2-7; clone_size: NA; v_call: TRBV18; d_call: NA; cdr3_nt: TGTGCCAGCTCATCCGACGGTCCAGTGGGCGAGCAGTACTTC; cdr3_aa: CASSSDGPVGEQYF
j_call: TRBJ1-4; clone_size: NA; v_call: TRBV19; d_call: NA; cdr3_nt: TGTGCCAGTAGTTCCCTGGAAGGGGCGAGTAATGAAAAACTGTTTTTT; cdr3_aa: CASSSLEGASNEKLFF
j_call: TRBJ1-3; clone_size: NA; v_call: TRBV6-6; d_call: NA; cdr3_nt: TGTGCCAGCAGCAACGCAGGTGGAAACACCATATATTTT; cdr3_aa: CASSNAGGNTIYF
j_call: TRBJ2-2; clone_size: NA; v_call: TRBV28; d_call: TRBD2; cdr3_nt: TGTGCCAGCAGGTCAACTAGCGTCCCCACCGGGGAGCTGTTTTTT; cdr3_aa: CASRSTSVPTGELFF
j_call: TRBJ2-2; clone_size: NA; v_call: TRBV14; d_call: TRBD2; cdr3_nt: TGTGCCAGCAGCCCCGGGACTAGCGGGAGAGATGGCACCGGGGAGCTGTTTTTT; cdr3_aa: CASSPGTSGRDGTGELFF
j_call: TRBJ1-5; clone_size: NA; v_call: TRBV19; d_call: NA; cdr3_nt: TGTGCCAGCACGGATCAGGGTGGATATAGCAATCAGCCCCAGCATTTT; cdr3_aa: CASTDQGGYSNQPQHF
j_call: TRBJ2-2; clone_size: NA; v_call: TRBV10-3; d_call: NA; cdr3_nt: TGTGCCATCAGTGAGCTCGGGGACACCGGGGAGCTGTTTTTT; cdr3_aa: CAISELGDTGELFF
j_call: TRBJ2-5; clone_size: NA; v_call: TRBV6-6; d_call: TRBD2; cdr3_nt: TGTGCCAGCAGTTACGTAGCGGGAAAAGAGACCCAGTACTTC; cdr3_aa: CASSYVAGKETQYF
j_call: TRBJ1-1; clone_size: NA; v_call: TRBV10-3; d_call: NA; cdr3_nt: TGTGCCATCAGTGAGGGGGAGGGAGTAATAACTGAAGCTTTCTTT; cdr3_aa: CAISEGEGVITEAFF
j_call: TRBJ1-1; clone_size: NA; v_call: TRBV3-1/TRBV3-2; d_call: NA; cdr3_nt: TGTGCCAGCAGCCAAGATCATCCGGGGGGCTGGCGGACTGAAGCTTTCTTT; cdr3_aa: CASSQDHPGGWRTEAFF
j_call: TRBJ2-3; clone_size: NA; v_call: TRBV18; d_call: TRBD1; cdr3_nt: TGTGCCAGCTCACCGGGACAGGGGGCAGGGCCTAGGGGAGGACGATTCCCCTCAAATACGCAGTATTTT; cdr3_aa: CASSPGQGAGPRGGRFPSNTQYF
j_call: TRBJ2-1; clone_size: NA; v_call: TRBV6-6; d_call: NA; cdr3_nt: TGTGCCAGCAGTTACGGGCTAGGGGGAAATGAGCAGTTCTTC; cdr3_aa: CASSYGLGGNEQFF
j_call: TRBJ2-1; clone_size: NA; v_call: TRBV24-1; d_call: TRBD1; cdr3_nt: TGTGCCACCAGTGGTATGACAGGGGACAATGAGCAGTTCTTC; cdr3_aa: CATSGMTGDNEQFF
j_call: TRBJ2-7; clone_size: NA; v_call: TRBV9; d_call: NA; cdr3_nt: TGTGCCAGCAGCGTAGAAGGGAACTCCTACGAGCAGTACTTC; cdr3_aa: CASSVEGNSYEQYF
j_call: TRBJ1-1; clone_size: NA; v_call: TRBV12-3/TRBV12-4; d_call: NA; cdr3_nt: TGTGCCAGCAGTTACGACGGGAACACTGAAGCTTTCTTT; cdr3_aa: CASSYDGNTEAFF
j_call: TRBJ2-2; clone_size: NA; v_call: TRBV13; d_call: NA; cdr3_nt: TGTGCCAGCAGCTCAGAGGGACCGATGATATCCGGGGAGCTGTTTTTT; cdr3_aa: CASSSEGPMISGELFF
j_call: TRBJ1-6; clone_size: once; v_call: TRBV2; d_call: TRBD1; cdr3_nt: TGTGCCAGCAGCCCAAATACAGGGGGAAGTTCACCCCTCCACTTT; cdr3_aa: CASSPNTGGSSPLHF
j_call: TRBJ2-7; clone_size: once; v_call: TRBV19; d_call: NA; cdr3_nt: TGTGCCAGTAGTACCTCCGTTAAGACGGTCGTCGAGCAGTACTTC; cdr3_aa: CASSTSVKTVVEQYF
j_call: TRBJ2-2; clone_size: NA; v_call: TRBV27; d_call: NA; cdr3_nt: TGTGCCAGCAGTTTAGGCCGTGTCACCGGGGAGCTGTTTTTT; cdr3_aa: CASSLGRVTGELFF
j_call: TRBJ1-2; clone_size: NA; v_call: TRBV25-1; d_call: NA; cdr3_nt: TGTGCCAGCAGTGGGACCGTATCGGGCTATGGCTACACCTTC; cdr3_aa: CASSGTVSGYGYTF
j_call: TRBJ1-5; clone_size: NA; v_call: TRBV10-2; d_call: TRBD1; cdr3_nt: TGCGCCAGCAGTGAGCCTAGGGACAGGGGACAGCCCCAGCATTTT; cdr3_aa: CASSEPRDRGQPQHF
j_call: TRBJ2-1; clone_size: NA; v_call: TRBV18; d_call: TRBD2; cdr3_nt: TGTGCCAGCTCACCATCAACGTGGGAGGGAATGAGTGATGAGCAGTTCTTC; cdr3_aa: CASSPSTWEGMSDEQFF
j_call: TRBJ1-5; clone_size: NA; v_call: TRBV7-8; d_call: NA; cdr3_nt: TGTGCCAGCAGCTTACACATCCGGACGTCAATTAGCAATCAGCCCCAGCATTTT; cdr3_aa: CASSLHIRTSISNQPQHF
j_call: TRBJ1-5; clone_size: NA; v_call: TRBV6-5; d_call: NA; cdr3_nt: TGTGCCAGCAGCTTCGGACTGATGGAAAATCAGCCCCAGCATTTT; cdr3_aa: CASSFGLMENQPQHF
j_call: TRBJ2-7; clone_size: NA; v_call: TRBV5-8; d_call: NA; cdr3_nt: TGTGCCAGCAGCTTGGGGGGAGCCCCTTGGGGTGAGCAGTACTTC; cdr3_aa: CASSLGGAPWGEQYF
j_call: TRBJ2-1; clone_size: NA; v_call: TRBV28; d_call: TRBD2; cdr3_nt: TGTGCCAGCAGTTTCGGGGGCTCTAGCGGGAAGTACAATGAGCAGTTCTTC; cdr3_aa: CASSFGGSSGKYNEQFF
j_call: TRBJ2-1; clone_size: NA; v_call: TRBV6-6; d_call: NA; cdr3_nt: TGTGCCAGCAGTTATCTCCACAATGAGCAGTTCTTC; cdr3_aa: CASSYLHNEQFF
j_call: TRBJ2-3; clone_size: few; v_call: TRBV4-3; d_call: TRBD2; cdr3_nt: TGCGCCAGCAGCCAAGATAGCGGGACAGATACGCAGTATTTT; cdr3_aa: CASSQDSGTDTQYF
j_call: TRBJ1-5; clone_size: NA; v_call: TRBV23-1; d_call: TRBD1; cdr3_nt: TGCGCCAGCAGTCAAAGAGGGGGCTATCAGCCCCAGCATTTT; cdr3_aa: CASSQRGGYQPQHF
j_call: TRBJ1-4; clone_size: once; v_call: TRBV28; d_call: NA; cdr3_nt: TGTGCCAGCAGTCAGGGAGTCGAGGAAAAACTGTTTTTT; cdr3_aa: CASSQGVEEKLFF
j_call: TRBJ2-7; clone_size: NA; v_call: TRBV20-1; d_call: NA; cdr3_nt: TGCAGTGCCGGGACTCCGTACGAGCAGTACTTC; cdr3_aa: CSAGTPYEQYF
j_call: TRBJ2-5; clone_size: NA; v_call: TRBV27; d_call: TRBD2; cdr3_nt: TGTGCCAGCAGTTTTCTAGCGGGAGGGCCGGGAGAGACCCAGTACTTC; cdr3_aa: CASSFLAGGPGETQYF
j_call: TRBJ2-3; clone_size: NA; v_call: TRBV9; d_call: NA; cdr3_nt: TGTGCCAGCAGCGCCACTGCGTACACAGATACGCAGTATTTT; cdr3_aa: CASSATAYTDTQYF
j_call: TRBJ1-3; clone_size: NA; v_call: TRBV28; d_call: NA; cdr3_nt: TGTGCCAGCAGCCCGGGAGGGGTGGCGGGAAACACCATATATTTT; cdr3_aa: CASSPGGVAGNTIYF
j_call: TRBJ2-1; clone_size: NA; v_call: TRBV9; d_call: TRBD2; cdr3_nt: TGTGCCAGCAGCGTGACTAGCGGGAGTACCCATGAGCAGTTCTTC; cdr3_aa: CASSVTSGSTHEQFF
j_call: TRBJ1-1; clone_size: NA; v_call: TRBV6-1; d_call: NA; cdr3_nt: TGTGCCAGCAAAGGGACGGAGAACACTGAAGCTTTCTTT; cdr3_aa: CASKGTENTEAFF
j_call: TRBJ1-5; clone_size: NA; v_call: TRBV12-3/TRBV12-4; d_call: TRBD1; cdr3_nt: TGTGCCAGCACCACCGGACAGGGACCCCAGCATTTT; cdr3_aa: CASTTGQGPQHF
j_call: TRBJ2-7; clone_size: NA; v_call: TRBV6-1; d_call: TRBD1; cdr3_nt: TGTGCCAGCAGTGAAAGTCTACCGGGACAGGGTACCTACGAGCAGTACTTC; cdr3_aa: CASSESLPGQGTYEQYF
j_call: TRBJ2-1; clone_size: NA; v_call: TRBV5-1; d_call: TRBD2; cdr3_nt: TGCGCCAGCAGCCGTACCTCCGGGACTAGCGGATATAATGAGCAGTTCTTC; cdr3_aa: CASSRTSGTSGYNEQFF
j_call: TRBJ2-4; clone_size: NA; v_call: TRBV6-2/TRBV6-3; d_call: NA; cdr3_nt: TGTGCCAGCAGTTACTCCACAGGCCTACTAGCCAAAAACATTCAGTACTTC; cdr3_aa: CASSYSTGLLAKNIQYF
j_call: TRBJ2-3; clone_size: NA; v_call: TRBV19; d_call: NA; cdr3_nt: TGTGCCAGTAGTATAGAAGTTGCAGATACGCAGTATTTT; cdr3_aa: CASSIEVADTQYF
j_call: TRBJ1-5; clone_size: NA; v_call: TRBV15; d_call: TRBD1; cdr3_nt: TGTGCCACCAGCACTATCCGGGACAGCGGTCAGCCCCAGCATTTT; cdr3_aa: CATSTIRDSGQPQHF